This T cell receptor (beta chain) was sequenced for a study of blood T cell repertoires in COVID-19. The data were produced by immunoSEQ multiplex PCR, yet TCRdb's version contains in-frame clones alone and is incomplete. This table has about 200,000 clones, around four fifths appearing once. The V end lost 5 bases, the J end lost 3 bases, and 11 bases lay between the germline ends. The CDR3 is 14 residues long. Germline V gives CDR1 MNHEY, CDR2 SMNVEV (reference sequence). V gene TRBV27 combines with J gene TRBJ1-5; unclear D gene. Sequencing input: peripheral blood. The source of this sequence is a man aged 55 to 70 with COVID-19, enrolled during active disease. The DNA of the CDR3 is TGTGCCAGCAGTGCCGGACTTGTCAATCAGCCCCAGCATTTT. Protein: CASSAGLVNQPQHF.